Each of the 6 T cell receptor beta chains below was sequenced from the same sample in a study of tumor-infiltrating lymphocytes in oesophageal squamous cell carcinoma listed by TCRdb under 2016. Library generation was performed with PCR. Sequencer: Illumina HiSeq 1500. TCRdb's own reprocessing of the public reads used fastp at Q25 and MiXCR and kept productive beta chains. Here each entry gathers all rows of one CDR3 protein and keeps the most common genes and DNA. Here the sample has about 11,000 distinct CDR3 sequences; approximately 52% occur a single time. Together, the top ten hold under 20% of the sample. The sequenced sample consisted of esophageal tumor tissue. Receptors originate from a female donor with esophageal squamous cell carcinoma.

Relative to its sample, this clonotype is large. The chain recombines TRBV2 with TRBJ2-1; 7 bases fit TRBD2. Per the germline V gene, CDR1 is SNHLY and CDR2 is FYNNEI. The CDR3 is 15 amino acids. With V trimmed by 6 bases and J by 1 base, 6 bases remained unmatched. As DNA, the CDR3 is TGTGCCAGCAGGGAGCGGGATGAATCCTACAATGAGCAGTTCTTC. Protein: CASRERDESYNEQFF.

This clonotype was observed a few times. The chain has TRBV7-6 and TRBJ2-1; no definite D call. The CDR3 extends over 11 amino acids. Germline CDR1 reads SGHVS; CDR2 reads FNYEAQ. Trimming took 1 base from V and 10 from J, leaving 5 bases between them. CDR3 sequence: CASSLVDEQFF. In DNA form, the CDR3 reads TGTGCCAGCAGCTTAGTGGACGAGCAGTTCTTC.

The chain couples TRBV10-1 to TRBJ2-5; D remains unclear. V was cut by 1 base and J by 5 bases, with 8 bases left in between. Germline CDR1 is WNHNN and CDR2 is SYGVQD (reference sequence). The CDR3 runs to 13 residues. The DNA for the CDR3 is TGCGCCAGCAGTGAGTTGGAGTGGGAGACCCAGTACTTC. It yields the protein CASSELEWETQYF.

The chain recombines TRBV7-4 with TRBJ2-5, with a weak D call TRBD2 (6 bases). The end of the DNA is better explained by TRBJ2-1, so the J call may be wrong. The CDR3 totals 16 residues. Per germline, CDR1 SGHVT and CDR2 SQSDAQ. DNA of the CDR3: TGTGCCAGCAGCTTAAAGGGCGGGACCTCCTACAATGAGCAGTTCTTC. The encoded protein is CASSLKGGTSYNEQFF.

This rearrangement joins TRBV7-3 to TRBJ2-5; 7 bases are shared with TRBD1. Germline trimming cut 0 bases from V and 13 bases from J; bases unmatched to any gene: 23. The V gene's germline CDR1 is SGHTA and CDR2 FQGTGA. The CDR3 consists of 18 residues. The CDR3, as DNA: TGTGCCAGCAGCTTAACGCGAGGGACAGAAAAGACTACCGGGGAGCTGTACTTC. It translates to CASSLTRGTEKTTGELYF.

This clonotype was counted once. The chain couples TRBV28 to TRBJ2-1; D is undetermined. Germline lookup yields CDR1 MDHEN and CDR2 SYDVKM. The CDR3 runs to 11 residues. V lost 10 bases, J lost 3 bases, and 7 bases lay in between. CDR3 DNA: TGTGCCACCCATCTCTACAATGAGCAGTTCTTC. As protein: CATHLYNEQFF. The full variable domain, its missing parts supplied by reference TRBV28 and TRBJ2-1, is DVKVTQSSRYLVKRTGEKVFLECVQDMDHENMFWYRQDPGLGLRLIYFSYDVKMKEKGDIPEGYSVSREKKERFSLILESASTNQTSMYLCATHLYNEQFFGPGTRLTVL.